This TCR beta chain was found in a study of cytomegalovirus exposure and HLA in healthy donors. About the study: A later analysis reported the 100 to 150 validation repertoires used the same platform as the roughly 670 first-cohort repertoires. Study results and limitations: Cytomegalovirus-associated TCR beta chains were listed, numbering approximately 150.

This clone occurred a few times. Its antigen is currently unknown. Sequencing was performed with immunoSEQ multiplex PCR; in TCRdb, only in-frame clones are kept and a portion is missing. The table has 68,000 or so clones, roughly nine tenths seen once. This CDR3 is built from 14 residues. CDR1 and CDR2 (germline): SGHNT, YYREEE (reference sequence). Trimming at V came to 3 bases and at J to 3 bases, leaving 3 bases not matched to a gene. The chain couples TRBV5-4 to TRBJ2-3; TRBD2 matches 8 bases. The TCR sequence derives from a young man in good health and CMV-seronegative. Sequenced input: PBMCs. The CDR3 coding sequence is TGTGCCAGCAGCTCGGGACTAGTGACAGATACGCAGTATTTT. It translates to CASSSGLVTDTQYF.